This TCR beta chain was recorded in a study of PD-L1 blockade in urothelial cancer. The assay was immunoSEQ multiplex PCR, and TCRdb's table has in-frame clones only and misses some. Of about 76,000 clones listed, approximately 89% are singletons. Described time point: peripheral blood 6 weeks after treatment start. This specimen was PBMCs, taken around atezolizumab (anti-PD-L1) treatment. The TCR sequence derives from a woman older than 75 with urothelial cancer.

CDR3 in amino acids: CASRPPGTGSSYGYTF. CDR3 DNA: TGTGCCAGCAGGCCGCCCGGGACAGGGAGTAGCTATGGCTACACCTTC. The chain joins TRBV28 to TRBJ1-2; 9 nucleotides agree with TRBD1. The V and J ends lost 6 bases and 4 bases, in that order; junction bases with no gene match: 12. This CDR3 has 16 amino acids. CDR1 MDHEN and CDR2 SYDVKM come from the germline V gene.